Included here is one TCR beta chain sequence, with context. Its matching antigen is unknown. The junction does not match germline at one end; this may be a read error. CDR3 length: 14 amino acids. The germline V gene has CDR1 LNHDA and CDR2 SQIVND (reference sequence). With each sample, at least 5 micrograms of total RNA were extracted. This record belongs to a study of blood T cells in healthy people across ages. Using a J-beta primer mix together with a sample-barcoded 5' primer, a second PCR was run for roughly 7 to 12 cycles. TCRdb processed the 5' RACE reads anew with MiXCR; each CDR3 protein has one entry. Of about a million distinct CDR3 sequences listed, more than 30% were seen once; the top ten hold over 10%. Notes on the study in general: Estimates of total diversity, which came from one million sequenced T cells, were considered to be underestimates. Higher diversity, along with more naive CD4+ cells, distinguished long-lived donors from aged donors. Diversity of TCR beta correlated strongly with naive T cell percentage.

What was sequenced was blood. The rearrangement uses TRBV19 and TRBJ2-2; D possibly corresponds to TRBD2 (6 bases). The source is a man aged 18 to 29 in good health. The CDR3, as DNA: TGTGCCAGTAGTCAGGGAACGGACACCGGGGGGCTGTTTTTT. This gives the protein CASSQGTDTGGLFF.